This TCR beta chain came from a study of blood T cell repertoires in COVID-19. Overall study context: From the United States, Italy and Spain came samples of acute and convalescent COVID-19.

The CDR3 has 17 amino acids. V was shortened by 5 bases and J by 6 bases, with 23 bases between the two germline ends. Germline loops: CDR1 SGHVS, CDR2 FNYEAQ. The authors' processing: Reference gene primer amplification gave estimated nucleated cell counts. Profiling relied on immunoSEQ multiplex PCR, and the TCRdb table lists in-frame clones only, not all of them. V and J calls and clone size come straight from that table; D and trimming were deduced from the DNA. This table has 200,000 to 300,000 clones, approximately 83% appearing once. The sample comprised peripheral blood. The V gene is TRBV7-6, the J gene TRBJ2-1; perhaps TRBD1 as D (7 bases). This sequence was found in a human donor in a cohort sampled during active COVID-19. The CDR3 DNA is TGTGCCAGCAGCCCAGACACCAGGGGGGCGGAGGTCAATGAGCAGTTCTTC. Translation: CASSPDTRGAEVNEQFF.